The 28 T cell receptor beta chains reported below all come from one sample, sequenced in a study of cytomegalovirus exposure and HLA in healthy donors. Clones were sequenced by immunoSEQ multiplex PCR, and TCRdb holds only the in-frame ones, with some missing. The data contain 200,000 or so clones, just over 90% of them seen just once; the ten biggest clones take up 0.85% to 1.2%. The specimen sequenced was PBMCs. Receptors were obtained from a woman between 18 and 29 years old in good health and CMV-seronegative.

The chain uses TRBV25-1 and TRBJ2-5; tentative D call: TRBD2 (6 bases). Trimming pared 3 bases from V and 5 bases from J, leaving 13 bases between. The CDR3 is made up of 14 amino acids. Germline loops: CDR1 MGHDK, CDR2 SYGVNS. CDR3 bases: TGTGCCAGCAGTGACCTCGGAGGGTCGGAGACCCAGTACTTC. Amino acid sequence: CASSDLGGSETQYF.

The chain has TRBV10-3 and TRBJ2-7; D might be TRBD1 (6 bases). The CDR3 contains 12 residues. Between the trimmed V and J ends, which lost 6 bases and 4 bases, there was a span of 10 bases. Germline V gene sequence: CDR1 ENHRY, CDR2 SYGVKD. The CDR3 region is CAISRGGYEQYF. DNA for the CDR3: TGTGCCATCAGCAGGGGTGGGTACGAGCAGTACTTC.

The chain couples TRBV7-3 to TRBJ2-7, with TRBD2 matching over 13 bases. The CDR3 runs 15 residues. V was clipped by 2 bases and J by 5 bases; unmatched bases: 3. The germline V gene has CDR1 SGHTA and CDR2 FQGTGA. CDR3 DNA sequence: TGTGCCAGCAGCTTAGGCGGACTAGCGGGAGACGAGCAGTACTTC. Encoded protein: CASSLGGLAGDEQYF.

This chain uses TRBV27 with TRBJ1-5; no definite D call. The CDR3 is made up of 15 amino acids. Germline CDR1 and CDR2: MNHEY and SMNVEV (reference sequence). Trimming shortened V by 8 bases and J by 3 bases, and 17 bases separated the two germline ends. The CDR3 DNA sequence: TGTGCCAGCTCCCCGGCGGGCCCTACCAATCAGCCCCAGCATTTT. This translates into CASSPAGPTNQPQHF.

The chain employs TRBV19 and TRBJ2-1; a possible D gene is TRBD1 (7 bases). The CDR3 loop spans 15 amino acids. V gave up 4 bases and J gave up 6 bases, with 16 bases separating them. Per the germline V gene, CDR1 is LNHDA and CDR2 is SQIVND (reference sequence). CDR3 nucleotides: TGTGCCAGTAGTAGGGATGGAGGGGGCTTCAATGAGCAGTTCTTC. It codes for CASSRDGGGFNEQFF.

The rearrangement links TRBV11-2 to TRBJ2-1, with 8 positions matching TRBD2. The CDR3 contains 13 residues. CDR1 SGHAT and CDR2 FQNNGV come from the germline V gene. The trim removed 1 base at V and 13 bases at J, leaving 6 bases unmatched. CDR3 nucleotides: TGTGCCAGCAGCTTAGCCATACTAGCGGTACAGTTCTTC. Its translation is CASSLAILAVQFF. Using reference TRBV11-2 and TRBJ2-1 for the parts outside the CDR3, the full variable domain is EAGVAQSPRYKIIEKRQSVAFWCNPISGHATLYWYQQILGQGPKLLIQFQNNGVVDDSQLPKDRFSAERLKGVDSTLKIQPAKLEDSAVYLCASSLAILAVQFFGPGTRLTVL.

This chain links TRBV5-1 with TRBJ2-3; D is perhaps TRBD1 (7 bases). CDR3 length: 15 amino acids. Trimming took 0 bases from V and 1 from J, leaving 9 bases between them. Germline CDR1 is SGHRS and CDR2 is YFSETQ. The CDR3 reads CASSLAGGRTDTQYF. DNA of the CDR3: TGCGCCAGCAGCTTGGCAGGGGGGCGCACAGATACGCAGTATTTT.

The CDR3 sequence: CSVASVGNQPQHF. As DNA, the CDR3 is TGCAGCGTTGCTTCGGTTGGTAATCAGCCCCAGCATTTT. The chain recombines TRBV29-1 with TRBJ1-5, with D uncertain. V lost 4 bases, J lost 4 bases, and 11 bases lay in between. From germline, CDR1 is SQVTM and CDR2 ANQGSEA. This CDR3 contains 13 residues.

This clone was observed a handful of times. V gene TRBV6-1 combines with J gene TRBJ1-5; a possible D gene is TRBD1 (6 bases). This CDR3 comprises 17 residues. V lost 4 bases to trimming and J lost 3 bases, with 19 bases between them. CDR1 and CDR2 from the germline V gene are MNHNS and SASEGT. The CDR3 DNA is TGTGCCAGCAGTGGTCGGGGGGCGGACGCAAACAATCAGCCCCAGCATTTT. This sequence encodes CASSGRGADANNQPQHF.

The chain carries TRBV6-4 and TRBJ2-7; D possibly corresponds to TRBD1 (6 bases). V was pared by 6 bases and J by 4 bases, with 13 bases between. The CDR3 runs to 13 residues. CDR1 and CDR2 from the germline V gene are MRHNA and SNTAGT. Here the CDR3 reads CASSQGHNYEQYF. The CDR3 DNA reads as TGTGCCAGCAGCCAGGGGCACAATTACGAGCAGTACTTC.

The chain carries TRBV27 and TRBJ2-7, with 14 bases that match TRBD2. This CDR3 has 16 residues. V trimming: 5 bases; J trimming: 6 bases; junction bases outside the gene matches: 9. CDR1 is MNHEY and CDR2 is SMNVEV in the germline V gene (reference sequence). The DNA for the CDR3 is TGTGCCAGCAGTAACTTGGGACTAGCGGGAGAGGGCGAGCAGTACTTC. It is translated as CASSNLGLAGEGEQYF.

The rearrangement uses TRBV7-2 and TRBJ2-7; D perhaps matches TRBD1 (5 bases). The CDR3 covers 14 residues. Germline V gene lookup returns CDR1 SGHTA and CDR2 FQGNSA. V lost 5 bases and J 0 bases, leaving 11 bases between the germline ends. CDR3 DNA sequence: TGTGCCAGCAGCCGAGACAGTAGCTCCTACGAGCAGTACTTC. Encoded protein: CASSRDSSSYEQYF.

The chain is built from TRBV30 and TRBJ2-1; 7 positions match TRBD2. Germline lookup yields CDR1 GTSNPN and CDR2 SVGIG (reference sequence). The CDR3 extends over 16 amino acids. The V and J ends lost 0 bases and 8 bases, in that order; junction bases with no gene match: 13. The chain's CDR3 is CAWSVGGVADMDEQFF. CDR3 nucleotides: TGTGCCTGGAGTGTGGGAGGGGTAGCCGATATGGATGAGCAGTTCTTC.

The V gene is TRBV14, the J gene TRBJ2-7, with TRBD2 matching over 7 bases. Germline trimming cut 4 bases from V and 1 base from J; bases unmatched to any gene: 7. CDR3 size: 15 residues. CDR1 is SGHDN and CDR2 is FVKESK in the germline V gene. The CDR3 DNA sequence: TGTGCCAGCAGCCCCCGGGGGGTCCTTTCCTACGAGCAGTACTTC. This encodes CASSPRGVLSYEQYF.

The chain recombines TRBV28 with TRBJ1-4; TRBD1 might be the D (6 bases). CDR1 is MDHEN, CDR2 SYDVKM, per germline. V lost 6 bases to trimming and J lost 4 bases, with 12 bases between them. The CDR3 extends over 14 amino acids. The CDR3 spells CASRSTGNNEKLFF. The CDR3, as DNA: TGTGCCAGCAGATCCACAGGGAATAATGAAAAACTGTTTTTT. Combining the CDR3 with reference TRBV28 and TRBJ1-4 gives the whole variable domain DVKVTQSSRYLVKRTGEKVFLECVQDMDHENMFWYRQDPGLGLRLIYFSYDVKMKEKGDIPEGYSVSREKKERFSLILESASTNQTSMYLCASRSTGNNEKLFFGSGTQLSVL.

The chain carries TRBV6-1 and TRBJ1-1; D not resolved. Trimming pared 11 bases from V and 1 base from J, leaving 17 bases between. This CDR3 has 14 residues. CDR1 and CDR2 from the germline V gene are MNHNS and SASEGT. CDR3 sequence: CALRAGPTNTEAFF. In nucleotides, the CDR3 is TGTGCCTTGCGGGCCGGACCAACGAACACTGAAGCTTTCTTT.

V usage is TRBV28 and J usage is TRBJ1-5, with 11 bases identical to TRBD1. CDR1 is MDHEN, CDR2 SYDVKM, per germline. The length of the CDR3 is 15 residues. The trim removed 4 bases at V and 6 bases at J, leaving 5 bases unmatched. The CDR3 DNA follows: TGTGCCAGCAGTTCCCTGGACAGGGGGCTTCAGCCCCAGCATTTT. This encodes CASSSLDRGLQPQHF.

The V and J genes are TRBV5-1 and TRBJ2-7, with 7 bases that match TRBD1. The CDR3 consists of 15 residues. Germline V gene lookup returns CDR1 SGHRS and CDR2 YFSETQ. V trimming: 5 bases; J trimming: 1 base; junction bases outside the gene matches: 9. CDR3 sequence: CASRRERGLSYEQYF. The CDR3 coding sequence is TGCGCCAGCAGAAGGGAGAGGGGGCTATCCTACGAGCAGTACTTC.

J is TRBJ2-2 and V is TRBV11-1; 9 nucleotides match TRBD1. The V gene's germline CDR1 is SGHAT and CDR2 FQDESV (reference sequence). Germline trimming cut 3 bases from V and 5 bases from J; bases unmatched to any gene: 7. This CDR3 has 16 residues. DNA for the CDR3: TGTGCCAGCAGCTTTCCGGGACAGGGCGGTACCGGGGAGCTGTTTTTT. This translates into CASSFPGQGGTGELFF.

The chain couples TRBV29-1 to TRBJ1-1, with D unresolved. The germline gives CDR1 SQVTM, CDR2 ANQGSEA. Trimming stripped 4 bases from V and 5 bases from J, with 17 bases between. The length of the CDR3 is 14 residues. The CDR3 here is CSVVKGAWVTEAFF. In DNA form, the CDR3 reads TGCAGCGTTGTTAAAGGAGCCTGGGTGACTGAAGCTTTCTTT.

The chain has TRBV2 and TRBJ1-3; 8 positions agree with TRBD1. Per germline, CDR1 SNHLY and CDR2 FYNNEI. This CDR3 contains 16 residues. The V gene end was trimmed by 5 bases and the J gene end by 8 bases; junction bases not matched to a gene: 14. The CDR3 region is CASSRQGAPSGDTIYF. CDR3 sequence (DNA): TGTGCCAGCAGTCGTCAGGGGGCGCCATCTGGGGACACCATATATTTT.

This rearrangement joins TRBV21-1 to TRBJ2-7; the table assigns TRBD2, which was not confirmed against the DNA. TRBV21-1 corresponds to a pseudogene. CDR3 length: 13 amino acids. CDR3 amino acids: CAGGTSGRSEQYF. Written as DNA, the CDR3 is TGTGCCGGGGGGACTAGCGGGAGATCCGAGCAGTACTTC.

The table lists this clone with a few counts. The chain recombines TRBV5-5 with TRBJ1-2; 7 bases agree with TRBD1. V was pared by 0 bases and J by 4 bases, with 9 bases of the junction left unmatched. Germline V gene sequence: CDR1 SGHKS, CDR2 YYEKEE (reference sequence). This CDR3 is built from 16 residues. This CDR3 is CASSLATAGGSYGYTF. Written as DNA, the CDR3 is TGTGCCAGCAGCTTGGCCACGGCAGGGGGGAGCTATGGCTACACCTTC.

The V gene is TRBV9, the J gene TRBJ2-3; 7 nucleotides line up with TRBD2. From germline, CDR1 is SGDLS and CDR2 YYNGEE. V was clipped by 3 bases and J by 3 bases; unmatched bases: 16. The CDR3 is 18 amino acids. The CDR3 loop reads CASSAPRASGGRTDTQYF. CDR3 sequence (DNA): TGTGCCAGCAGCGCGCCGCGGGCTAGCGGAGGACGGACAGATACGCAGTATTTT.

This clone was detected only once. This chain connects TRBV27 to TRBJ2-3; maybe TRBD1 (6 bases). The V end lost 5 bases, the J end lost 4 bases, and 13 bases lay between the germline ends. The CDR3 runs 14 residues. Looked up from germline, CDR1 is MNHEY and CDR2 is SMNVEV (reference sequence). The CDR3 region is CASSKPGHPDTQYF. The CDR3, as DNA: TGTGCCAGCAGTAAACCGGGACACCCAGATACGCAGTATTTT.

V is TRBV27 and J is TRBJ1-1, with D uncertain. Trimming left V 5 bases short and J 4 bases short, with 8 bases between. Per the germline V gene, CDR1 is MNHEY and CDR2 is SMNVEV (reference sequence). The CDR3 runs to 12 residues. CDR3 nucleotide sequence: TGTGCCAGCAGTCCCTACGGCACTGAAGCTTTCTTT. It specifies CASSPYGTEAFF.

The CDR3 coding sequence is TGTGCCAGCATAGACAGGCTGAGCGAAAAACTGTTTTTT. Amino acids: CASIDRLSEKLFF. The chain employs TRBV28 and TRBJ1-4; TRBD1 might be the D (6 bases). The CDR3 totals 13 residues. The V gene lost 7 bases and the J gene lost 8 bases, with 14 bases spanning the gap. CDR1 MDHEN and CDR2 SYDVKM come from the germline V gene.

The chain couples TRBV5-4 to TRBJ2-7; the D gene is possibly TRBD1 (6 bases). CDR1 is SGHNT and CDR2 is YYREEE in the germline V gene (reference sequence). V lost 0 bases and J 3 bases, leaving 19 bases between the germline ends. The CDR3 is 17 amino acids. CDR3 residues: CASSLGATGHLFYEQYF. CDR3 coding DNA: TGTGCCAGCAGCTTGGGGGCCACGGGACACCTCTTCTACGAGCAGTACTTC.